These 21 T cell receptor beta chains share one sample of origin, sequenced in a study of T cells in Graves' hyperthyroidism and ophthalmopathy. Amplification targeted TCR beta CDR3 regions from RNA transcripts. The HTBI primer set served for first-round RT-PCR of the TCR CDR3. TCRdb passed the multiplex PCR reads through MiXCR, listing each CDR3 protein once. The sample holds approximately 590,000 distinct CDR3 sequences, about a sixth seen once. The specimen was blood. These receptors all stem from a woman between 25 and 40 years old with Graves' hyperthyroidism.

The chain employs TRBV7-9 and TRBJ2-2; 8 nucleotides align to TRBD2. Trimming cost V 6 bases and J 2 bases; bases outside gene matches: 8. This CDR3 is 16 amino acids long. Germline assignment: CDR1 SEHNR and CDR2 FQNEAQ (reference sequence). CDR3 residues: CASRQSSGSNTGELFF. CDR3 DNA: TGTGCCAGCAGACAATCTAGCGGGTCTAACACCGGGGAGCTGTTTTTT.

This chain uses TRBV7-9 with TRBJ2-7; D is unclear. V dropped 5 bases and J dropped 2 bases, with 7 bases sitting between them. CDR3 length equals 12 residues. The germline V gene has CDR1 SEHNR and CDR2 FQNEAQ (reference sequence). CDR3: CASSTWAYEQYF. CDR3 sequence (DNA): TGTGCCAGCAGCACATGGGCCTACGAGCAGTACTTC. Filled out from reference TRBV7-9 and TRBJ2-7, the complete variable domain reads DTGVSQNPRHKITKRGQNVTFRCDPISEHNRLYWYRQTLGQGPEFLTYFQNEAQLEKSRLLSDRFSAERPKGSFSTLEIQRTEQGDSAMYLCASSTWAYEQYFGPGTRLTVT.

There are a few counts of this clonotype. The chain employs TRBV20-1 and TRBJ2-1; the match to TRBD2 covers 8 bases. Germline CDR1 reads DFQATT; CDR2 reads SNEGSKA (reference sequence). The CDR3 extends over 17 amino acids. The V and J ends lost 0 bases and 0 bases, in that order; junction bases with no gene match: 7. DNA of the CDR3: TGCAGTGCTAGAGATCTAAGAAGCGGGAGCTCCTACAATGAGCAGTTCTTC. Translating it yields CSARDLRSGSSYNEQFF.

Regarding this clonotype: A much larger clone differs from this one at a single base, so this may be a read error. The chain is built from TRBV27 and TRBJ2-1; TRBD2 agrees at 12 bases. The germline V gene has CDR1 MNHEY and CDR2 SMNVEV (reference sequence). The CDR3 has 18 amino acids. In nucleotides, the CDR3 is TGTGCCAGCAGTTTCCCCGGGACTAGCGGGTCTTACCCCAATGTGCAGTTCTTC. This translates into CASSFPGTSGSYPNVQFF.

This clonotype came up many times. The rearrangement joins TRBV2 to TRBJ2-3; D ambiguous. Trimming took 5 bases from V and 6 from J, leaving 15 bases between them. CDR1 SNHLY and CDR2 FYNNEI come from the germline V gene. The CDR3 extends over 14 amino acids. The CDR3 sequence: CASSPIVEADTQYF. For the CDR3, the DNA is TGTGCCAGCAGTCCAATCGTGGAAGCCGATACGCAGTATTTT.

The rearrangement joins TRBV4-2 to TRBJ2-1; D not resolved. This CDR3 is 15 amino acids long. The ends were cut back, 1 base at V and 7 bases at J, with 14 bases in the middle. Germline V CDR1 and CDR2: LGHNA, YNFKEQ. CDR3 sequence reads: CASSQGISGDNEQFF. The CDR3 DNA reads as TGTGCCAGCAGCCAAGGGATATCCGGAGATAATGAGCAGTTCTTC.

Of note for this clonotype: Being one base from a much bigger clone, this may be a read error. The rearrangement joins TRBV5-1 to TRBJ1-1; D might be TRBD1 (6 bases). V lost 0 bases and J 2 bases, leaving 23 bases between the germline ends. Germline CDR1 is SGHRS and CDR2 is YFSETQ. The CDR3 totals 19 residues. The CDR3 DNA follows: TGCGCCAGCAGCTTGGGGGACACCGGGGCAGGGGTCTTAAACACTGAAGCTTTCTTT. It codes for CASSLGDTGAGVLNTEAFF. Together with reference TRBV5-1 and TRBJ1-1, the CDR3 gives the full variable domain: KAGVTQTPRYLIKTRGQQVTLSCSPISGHRSVSWYQQTPGQGLQFLFEYFSETQRNKGNFPGRFSGRQFSNSRSEMNVSTLELGDSALYLCASSLGDTGAGVLNTEAFFGQGTRLTVV.

This clonotype showed up just a few times. This sequence joins TRBV5-5 and TRBJ1-5; TRBD1 is a possible D gene (6 bases). Germline V gene lookup returns CDR1 SGHKS and CDR2 YYEKEE (reference sequence). V lost 6 bases, J lost 3 bases, and 13 bases lay in between. The CDR3 runs to 14 residues. CDR3 sequence reads: CASTPGGANQPQHF. DNA of the CDR3: TGTGCCAGCACCCCGGGGGGGGCCAATCAGCCCCAGCATTTT.

This clonotype was observed many times. The rearrangement uses TRBV7-9 and TRBJ1-6, with D unresolved. Germline V gives CDR1 SEHNR, CDR2 FQNEAQ (reference sequence). The length of the CDR3 is 14 residues. With 3 bases removed from V and 9 bases from J, the gap between germline ends came to 12 bases. The DNA for the CDR3 is TGTGCCAGCAGCTTCTATAGGGAAAGTTCACCCCTCCACTTT. Protein: CASSFYRESSPLHF.

Ten or more counts support this clonotype. This chain uses TRBV20-1 with TRBJ2-1; D may be TRBD1 or TRBD2 (5 bases each). Trimming pared 1 base from V and 9 bases from J, leaving 13 bases between. The CDR3 spans 13 residues. Per germline, CDR1 DFQATT and CDR2 SNEGSKA (reference sequence). The CDR3 DNA sequence: TGCAGTGCTAGAGTTGTTGGGGGTGGTGAGCAGTTCTTC. Translation: CSARVVGGGEQFF.

The chain recombines TRBV7-3 with TRBJ2-1; D is possibly TRBD1 or TRBD2 (5 bases each). CDR1 is SGHTA and CDR2 is FQGTGA in the germline V gene. The ends were cut back, 1 base at V and 8 bases at J, with 9 bases in the middle. The CDR3 runs to 13 residues. In nucleotides, the CDR3 is TGTGCCAGCAGCTTAAAAGGGACGGATGAGCAGTTCTTC. Protein product: CASSLKGTDEQFF.

There are many counts of this clonotype. V and J are TRBV28 and TRBJ2-3; maybe TRBD1 (5 bases). CDR1 and CDR2 from the germline V gene are MDHEN and SYDVKM. The CDR3 has 18 residues. V lost 7 bases and J 3 bases, leaving 26 bases between the germline ends. The CDR3 DNA is TGTGCCAGCACCCCATCAACGTGGGGCTATATGAGAACAGATACGCAGTATTTT. Amino acid sequence: CASTPSTWGYMRTDTQYF.

This clonotype was seen ten or more times. The J gene is TRBJ2-1, the V gene TRBV6-5; D possibly corresponds to TRBD2 (6 bases). The CDR3 has 15 residues. V lost 2 bases and J 6 bases, leaving 14 bases between the germline ends. Germline CDR1 reads MNHEY; CDR2 reads SVGAGI. CDR3 sequence (DNA): TGTGCCAGCAGTTACGTAGGGGAGGATGGCAATGAGCAGTTCTTC. Translation: CASSYVGEDGNEQFF.

The sample holds many counts of this clonotype. The chain combines TRBV27 with TRBJ2-1; 11 nucleotides match TRBD2. The germline CDR1 and CDR2 sequences are MNHEY and SMNVEV (reference sequence). The CDR3 consists of 14 residues. Unmatched junction bases numbered 9, after V lost 8 bases and J lost 9 bases. The CDR3 loop is CASPRLAGKGEQFF. The CDR3 bases are TGTGCCAGCCCCCGACTAGCGGGGAAGGGTGAGCAGTTCTTC.

This clonotype showed up many times. The chain carries TRBV28 and TRBJ2-5, with TRBD1 as a possible D gene (6 bases). Germline V CDR1 and CDR2: MDHEN, SYDVKM. With 2 bases removed from V and 9 bases from J, the gap between germline ends came to 22 bases. The CDR3 covers 16 residues. The DNA for the CDR3 is TGTGCCAGCAGTTTAGACCGACCCGACCGGGCAGGGGCCCAGTACTTC. This encodes CASSLDRPDRAGAQYF.

This clonotype has a count of ten or more. The chain combines TRBV5-1 with TRBJ2-2; D is ambiguous. Germline CDR1 is SGHRS and CDR2 is YFSETQ. V dropped 0 bases and J dropped 3 bases, with 3 bases sitting between them. This CDR3 spans 13 amino acids. The CDR3 sequence: CASSLDYTGELFF. The CDR3 DNA follows: TGCGCCAGCAGCTTGGACTACACCGGGGAGCTGTTTTTT.

This clonotype was picked up many times. V is TRBV3-1 and J is TRBJ2-3; 13 bases line up with TRBD2. The CDR3 spans 16 residues. The germline V gene has CDR1 LGHDT and CDR2 YNNKEL (reference sequence). V was clipped by 3 bases and J by 3 bases; unmatched bases: 3. The CDR3 spells CASSHGTSGTTDTQYF. The DNA of the CDR3 is TGTGCCAGCAGCCATGGGACTAGCGGGACGACAGATACGCAGTATTTT.

This clonotype came up many times. This CDR3 is CASSPPDRALNTF. DNA of the CDR3: TGTGCCAGCTCACCACCGGACAGGGCTCTTAACACCTTC. The chain carries TRBV18 and TRBJ1-2; 8 positions agree with TRBD1. CDR3 size: 13 residues. The V and J ends lost 0 bases and 12 bases, in that order; junction bases with no gene match: 6. Germline values: CDR1 KGHSH, CDR2 LQKENI.

At least ten counts were recorded for this clonotype. The DNA of the CDR3 is TGTGCCAGCAGTGAAGACAGGGGGTTCGCTGAGCAGTTCTTC. Translation gives CASSEDRGFAEQFF. V gene TRBV12-3 or TRBV12-4 combines with J gene TRBJ2-1; 9 nucleotides align to TRBD1. The CDR3 is made up of 14 amino acids. The V segment lost 5 bases and the J segment 9 bases; nucleotides outside the gene matches: 8.

A few counts support this clonotype. J is TRBJ2-5 and V is TRBV6-1; a weak D match, TRBD1 (5 bases). The CDR3 totals 13 residues. V shed 6 bases and J shed 0 bases, with 8 bases lying between them. From germline, CDR1 is MNHNS and CDR2 SASEGT. CDR3 region: CASRETDQETQYF. In DNA, the CDR3 is TGTGCCAGCAGGGAGACAGACCAAGAGACCCAGTACTTC.

This chain joins TRBV24-1 and TRBJ2-7, with 8 bases fitting TRBD1. The germline V gene encodes CDR1 KGHDR and CDR2 SFDVKD. The CDR3 covers 13 residues. J gave up 2 bases and V 10 bases, and 6 bases lay outside the gene matches. CDR3 amino acids: CATAGTGTYEQYF. CDR3 in DNA: TGTGCCACAGCCGGGACAGGAACCTACGAGCAGTACTTC.